Following are 25 T cell receptor beta chains from one sample sequenced in a study of blood T cell repertoires in COVID-19. Data came from immunoSEQ multiplex PCR; TCRdb stores just in-frame clones and leaves some out. Here the sample spans some 160,000 clones, about 90% being singletons. Sequenced input: peripheral blood. The receptors derive from a man between 60 and 75 years old with acute or convalescent COVID-19.

The chain is built from TRBV10-2 and TRBJ2-1, with 7 bases matching TRBD1. Germline V gene sequence: CDR1 WSHSY, CDR2 SAAADI. CDR3 length: 15 residues. V shed 0 bases and J 2 bases; nucleotides not matched to a gene: 1. The CDR3 DNA is TGCGCCAGCAGTGAGTCGACAGGGCCCTACAATGAGCAGTTCTTC. Encoded protein: CASSESTGPYNEQFF.

This clone was seen more than once but under ten times. The chain has TRBV19 and TRBJ1-4, with D maybe TRBD1 (5 bases). This CDR3 is 16 amino acids long. Looked up from germline, CDR1 is LNHDA and CDR2 is SQIVND (reference sequence). Deletions cut 3 bases from V and 0 bases from J, with 11 bases between. DNA of the CDR3: TGTGCCAGTAGTATTGGGGGGAAGGCAACTAATGAAAAACTGTTTTTT. This encodes CASSIGGKATNEKLFF. Looking up the rest from reference TRBV19 and TRBJ1-4 gives the full variable domain: DGGITQSPKYLFRKEGQNVTLSCEQNLNHDAMYWYRQDPGQGLRLIYYSQIVNDFQKGDIAEGYSVSREKKESFPLTVTSAQKNPTAFYLCASSIGGKATNEKLFFGSGTQLSVL.

This rearrangement joins TRBV19 to TRBJ1-5, with D perhaps TRBD1 (6 bases). Germline CDR1 is LNHDA and CDR2 is SQIVND (reference sequence). The CDR3 runs to 14 residues. V was clipped by 4 bases and J by 7 bases, with 14 bases between them. The CDR3 loop is CASSTTGFDQPQHF. DNA of the CDR3: TGTGCCAGTAGTACCACAGGGTTCGACCAGCCCCAGCATTTT.

This clone was seen a single time. The V gene is TRBV7-9, the J gene TRBJ2-7; 9 bases fit TRBD1. The CDR3 sequence is 15 residues long. CDR1 is SEHNR and CDR2 is FQNEAQ in the germline V gene (reference sequence). J gave up 1 base and V 0 bases, and 1 base lay outside the gene matches. The chain's CDR3 is CASSLAGQGSYEQYF. The CDR3 coding sequence is TGTGCCAGCAGCTTAGCGGGACAGGGATCCTACGAGCAGTACTTC.

The rearrangement uses TRBV19 and TRBJ2-7; 9 positions match TRBD1. The V gene's germline CDR1 is LNHDA and CDR2 SQIVND (reference sequence). The CDR3 sequence is 14 residues long. J was trimmed by 4 bases and V by 5 bases; bases with no gene match: 6. CDR3 in DNA: TGTGCCAGTAGTGCTGGGACAGGGAGGTACGAGCAGTACTTC. It translates to CASSAGTGRYEQYF.

This clone was recorded once. The V gene is TRBV6-5, the J gene TRBJ1-5; no reliable D call. Germline CDR1 reads MNHEY; CDR2 reads SVGAGI. The CDR3 sequence is 15 residues long. V lost 0 bases and J 4 bases, leaving 10 bases between the germline ends. Written as DNA, the CDR3 is TGTGCCAGCAGTTACTCGGCAGCGGGTAATCAGCCCCAGCATTTT. Translation: CASSYSAAGNQPQHF.

The J gene is TRBJ2-7, the V gene TRBV24-1, with TRBD1 as a possible D gene (6 bases). V was pared by 2 bases and J by 4 bases, with 11 bases between. The CDR3 has 14 residues. Germline V gene sequence: CDR1 KGHDR, CDR2 SFDVKD. The CDR3 protein is CATSDSGQKYEQYF. The CDR3 DNA sequence: TGTGCCACCAGTGATTCTGGACAGAAATACGAGCAGTACTTC.

V is TRBV2 and J is TRBJ2-7; 10 positions agree with TRBD1. CDR3 length equals 11 residues. J lost 11 bases, V lost 5 bases, and 3 bases had no gene match. Looked up from germline, CDR1 is SNHLY and CDR2 is FYNNEI. The CDR3 coding sequence is TGTGCCAGCAGTCTCGGGACAGGGGAGTACTTC. Protein sequence: CASSLGTGEYF.

The chain employs TRBV18 and TRBJ1-5, with 8 bases fitting TRBD1. The CDR3 is made up of 18 amino acids. The V gene end was trimmed by 3 bases and the J gene end by 0 bases; junction bases not matched to a gene: 10. Germline values: CDR1 KGHSH, CDR2 LQKENI. CDR3 amino acids: CASSPSASTGVSNQPQHF. As DNA, the CDR3 is TGTGCCAGCTCACCGAGTGCCTCGACAGGGGTTAGCAATCAGCCCCAGCATTTT.

The J gene is TRBJ2-6, the V gene TRBV4-1, with 9 bases matching TRBD1. This CDR3 contains 18 residues. Trimming at V came to 4 bases and at J to 0 bases, leaving 7 bases not matched to a gene. CDR1 and CDR2 from the germline V gene are MGHRA and YSYEKL. This CDR3 reads CASSPAGTGPSGANVLTF. The DNA of the CDR3 is TGCGCCAGCAGCCCAGCCGGGACAGGGCCCTCTGGGGCCAACGTCCTGACTTTC.

V gene TRBV5-6 combines with J gene TRBJ1-1; D is perhaps TRBD1 (6 bases). Trimming removed 3 bases from V and 0 bases from J, with 24 bases in between. Germline CDR1 SGHDT, CDR2 YYEEEE. This CDR3 has 19 amino acids. The CDR3 coding sequence is TGTGCCAGCAGCTGGAGCCTGACAGGAATCGGGGCTATGAACACTGAAGCTTTCTTT. Amino acid sequence: CASSWSLTGIGAMNTEAFF.

This chain uses TRBV2 with TRBJ2-1, with 8 bases aligning to TRBD1. J lost 6 bases, V lost 1 base, and 5 bases had no gene match. Germline V lookup: CDR1 SNHLY, CDR2 FYNNEI. CDR3 length equals 15 residues. Written as DNA, the CDR3 is TGTGCCAGCAGTGAAGACCGGACAGGGTTCAATGAGCAGTTCTTC. It translates to CASSEDRTGFNEQFF.

The chain has TRBV6-6 and TRBJ2-3; 7 nucleotides line up with TRBD1. This CDR3 contains 16 residues. Germline CDR1 reads MNHNY; CDR2 reads SVGAGI (reference sequence). The V gene end was trimmed by 0 bases and the J gene end by 3 bases; junction bases not matched to a gene: 6. The chain's CDR3 is CASSYSTPGGTDTQYF. The DNA of the CDR3 is TGTGCCAGCAGTTACTCGACGCCAGGGGGAACAGATACGCAGTATTTT.

The chain carries TRBV5-1 and TRBJ1-4; 8 bases map to TRBD1. Germline V CDR1 and CDR2: SGHRS, YFSETQ. The CDR3 is 16 amino acids. Unmatched junction bases numbered 11, after V lost 7 bases and J lost 3 bases. The CDR3 is CASSGQGRGSNEKLFF. The CDR3 nucleotides read TGCGCCAGCTCAGGACAGGGAAGGGGATCTAATGAAAAACTGTTTTTT.

This clone showed up just once. The V call is TRBV19, the J call TRBJ1-2; the D is unclear. The germline gives CDR1 LNHDA, CDR2 SQIVND (reference sequence). CDR3 length equals 17 residues. V was clipped by 4 bases and J by 7 bases, with 25 bases between them. Here the CDR3 DNA reads TGTGCCAGTAGTACCCCCTATGAGGGAGCGGAATCTGGTGGCTACACCTTC. It encodes CASSTPYEGAESGGYTF.

The rearrangement uses TRBV6-5 and TRBJ2-7, with D perhaps TRBD2 (6 bases). Between the trimmed V and J ends, which lost 8 bases and 6 bases, there was a span of 14 bases. Germline lookup yields CDR1 MNHEY and CDR2 SVGAGI. There are 12 residues in the CDR3. The CDR3 DNA reads as TGTGCCAGCTCGGGGGTAAGGGGCGAGCAGTACTTC. Translation gives CASSGVRGEQYF.

This rearrangement joins TRBV2 to TRBJ1-6; D might be TRBD1 (6 bases). Trimming took off 8 bases at V and 2 bases at J, with 13 bases between the two ends. The CDR3 spans 15 residues. Germline-derived CDR1 and CDR2 are SNHLY and FYNNEI. The CDR3 nucleotides read TGTGCCAGCTTACTACAGGGCGCCTATAATTCACCCCTCCACTTT. This codes for CASLLQGAYNSPLHF.

The chain uses TRBV5-4 and TRBJ1-2; D might be TRBD1 (6 bases). V was shortened by 3 bases and J by 5 bases, with 14 bases between the two germline ends. CDR3 size: 14 residues. Germline values: CDR1 SGHNT, CDR2 YYREEE (reference sequence). The CDR3 region has the DNA TGTGCCAGCAGCTCGCCGGGGGGCGGGTATGGCTACACCTTC. It encodes CASSSPGGGYGYTF.

V is TRBV6-5 and J is TRBJ2-1, with a tentative D call TRBD1 (5 bases). Germline values: CDR1 MNHEY, CDR2 SVGAGI. Trimming stripped 5 bases from V and 7 bases from J, with 9 bases between. The CDR3 runs 12 residues. DNA of the CDR3: TGTGCCAGCAGTCAGGGTCGAAATGAGCAGTTCTTC. As protein: CASSQGRNEQFF.

Notes on this clone: Other nucleotide sequences from this sample produce the same CDR3. The chain links TRBV5-1 to TRBJ2-3; D is perhaps TRBD2 (5 bases). The V gene's germline CDR1 is SGHRS and CDR2 YFSETQ. CDR3 length equals 15 residues. V shed 0 bases and J shed 1 base, with 9 bases lying between them. This CDR3 is CASSLGSSGTDTQYF. CDR3 DNA: TGCGCCAGCAGCTTGGGAAGTAGCGGCACAGATACGCAGTATTTT.

This clone came up once. This chain links TRBV19 with TRBJ2-2; 10 bases line up with TRBD1. The ends lost 5 bases at V and 6 bases at J; junction bases unmatched: 6. The CDR3 extends over 15 amino acids. Germline-derived CDR1 and CDR2 are LNHDA and SQIVND (reference sequence). CDR3 sequence reads: CASSSTGGGPGELFF. The CDR3 nucleotides read TGTGCCAGTAGTTCGACAGGGGGCGGTCCCGGGGAGCTGTTTTTT.

This clone was counted between two and nine times. This sequence joins TRBV6-5 and TRBJ2-2; D unclear. This CDR3 contains 13 residues. V shed 4 bases and J shed 6 bases, with 9 bases lying between them. In germline, CDR1 is MNHEY, CDR2 SVGAGI. CDR3 nucleotides: TGTGCCAGCAGTTCTAGTGCGCCCGGGGAGCTGTTTTTT. It codes for CASSSSAPGELFF.

The chain combines TRBV19 with TRBJ2-7; D is unclear. Trimming shortened V by 3 bases and J by 2 bases, and 11 bases separated the two germline ends. Per germline, CDR1 LNHDA and CDR2 SQIVND (reference sequence). The CDR3 is 14 amino acids. DNA for the CDR3: TGTGCCAGTAGTATTGCACACCGAACCTACGAGCAGTACTTC. This encodes CASSIAHRTYEQYF.

The chain carries TRBV6-2 or TRBV6-3 and TRBJ1-1; possible D gene TRBD1, 5 bases. V lost 6 bases to trimming and J lost 4 bases, with 15 bases between them. Germline V gene lookup returns CDR1 MNHEY and CDR2 SVGEGT. The CDR3 contains 14 residues. This chain's CDR3 is CASSDSSESTEAFF. The CDR3 coding sequence is TGTGCCAGCAGCGACAGTTCCGAGAGCACTGAAGCTTTCTTT.

The chain employs TRBV7-8 and TRBJ1-4; D gene uncertain. The CDR3 contains 12 residues. Germline CDR1 and CDR2: SGHVS and FQNEAQ. The V gene lost 1 base and the J gene lost 7 bases, with 4 bases spanning the gap. DNA of the CDR3: TGTGCCAGCAGCTTAGATAGTGAAAAACTGTTTTTT. It translates to CASSLDSEKLFF.